This T cell receptor (beta chain) was captured by sequencing in a study of cytomegalovirus exposure and HLA in healthy donors. Study results and limitations: Sequencing depth across donors, presence/absence analyses assumed, was roughly uniform.

The CDR3 has 15 amino acids. With 3 bases removed from V and 2 bases from J, the gap between germline ends came to 13 bases. Germline CDR1 MNHEY, CDR2 SVGAGI. With 60 Vbeta and 13 Jbeta primers, the PCR was carried out. Sequencing was performed with immunoSEQ multiplex PCR; in TCRdb, only in-frame clones are kept and a portion is missing. The data contain fewer than 90,000 clones, just under 80% of them singletons. As for this clone: Its specificity is not known.

The V gene is TRBV6-5, the J gene TRBJ2-5; the D gene is possibly TRBD2 (6 bases). The sequence came from a male donor in good health and CMV-seropositive. Material for sequencing was PBMCs. The DNA of the CDR3 is TGTGCCAGCAGTTATCGGCCGGGAGAGCAAGAGACCCAGTACTTC. The encoded protein is CASSYRPGEQETQYF.